The clone carrying this TCR beta chain was seen at least ten times. Its antigen is undetermined. This sample stems from a study of regulatory T cells in long-lasting Graves disease. Points from the study as a whole: With persistent disease, TRBV28, TRBJ1-2 and TRBJ2-5 were the favored segments.

Time point specified: newly diagnosed GD, antithyroid drugs for less than 3 months. After RNA was extracted from PBMCs, the TCR library was made from it. Trimming removed 3 bases at V and 9 bases at J, with 9 bases between. The CDR3 has 12 amino acids. The V gene's germline CDR1 is MDHEN and CDR2 SYDVKM. Assembly of TCR beta libraries relied on iRepertoire HTBI primers together with Arm-PCR of CDR3 regions. TCRdb independently ran MiXCR on the multiplex PCR reads; one entry per CDR3 protein. The sample yields about 440,000 distinct CDR3 sequences, about 15% seen once. The sample was also linked to a second study, of T cells in Graves' hyperthyroidism and ophthalmopathy. Turning to that study: Lactation, pregnancy, other autoimmune disease or uncontrolled infection led to exclusion of patients.

The material was peripheral blood mononuclear cells (PBMCs), obtained at new diagnosis, from a patient treated with antithyroid drugs. The chain couples TRBV28 to TRBJ2-1, with D hard to call. The receptor was derived from a woman aged 25 to 39 with Graves disease. CDR3 bases: TGTGCCAGCAGTTTTCCGGCGCGTGAGCAGTTCTTC. Translated: CASSFPAREQFF.